This T cell receptor beta chain was sequenced during a study of blood T cell repertoires in COVID-19 (TCRdb year 2020). Background for the entire study: Samples covering the acute and convalescent phases of COVID-19 were provided by collaborators in the United States, Italy and Spain. The material from the prospective study consisted of cDNA or gDNA derived from T cells, B-cell-depleted T cells, or PBMCs. The dataset comprised deeply sampled blood TCRbeta repertoires from subjects exposed to, actively infected with, or recovered from COVID-19. The repertoires were released in a freely available public database meant as a resource for research on the immune response to SARS-CoV-2. The samples were drawn from the first 160 participants of the ongoing ImmuneRACE study and from 1,254 subjects provided by 6 global collaborators. Nearly every sample came with metadata listing a de-identified subject ID, COVID-19 status, age in years and sex. Where available, HLA class I and class II types were obtained from metadata supplied by the sample provider rather than from assay-based typing.

Study-wide findings and limitations: How much clinical and demographic metadata was included differed by source and by participant, and the metadata was provided uncurated.

Collaborating institutions collected whole blood in K2EDTA tubes following their own protocols. Collaborator samples were shipped for TCRbeta analysis as frozen whole blood, isolated PBMCs, or DNA extracted from either sample type. The cysteine opens and the phenylalanine closes a CDR3 of 14 amino acids. CDR3 DNA only is kept here, 42 bases in frame from base 1. Trimming takes 6 bases off V and 5 bases off J; junction bases not matched to a gene: 8. Sequences SNHLY (CDR1) and FYNNEI (CDR2) are obtained from the germline V gene. The immunoSEQ Assay, a bias-controlled multiplex PCR, was used to amplify TCRbeta CDR3 regions from genomic DNA. The original methods were these. The number of nucleated cells in each sample was estimated by amplification of reference gene primers within the assay. To quantify the absolute abundance of each unique TCRbeta CDR3 rearrangement, sequence reads were collapsed and filtered. For each sample, productive Simpson clonality was calculated as the square root of Simpson's diversity index across productive rearrangements. TCRdb took this table from immuneACCESS and kept in-frame rearrangements with V and J called. Such tables lack part of the clones; where checked against another copy, unresolved V genes explain under half of the gap, and the rest is unexplained. V, J and clone size are taken as reported in that table, and D and trimming were inferred from the DNA itself. The sample profile shows tens of thousands of clones; about 68% of them were found once. Of the sample, 35% falls within the top ten clones.

Note on this clone: Its recognized antigen is unknown. Base quality data are lacking; no much larger clone is found one base away.

The sample consisted of peripheral blood. This chain joins TRBV2 to TRBJ1-2, and 8 bases in between align with TRBD1. The receptor was derived from a woman between 70 and 85 years old with acute or convalescent COVID-19. CDR3 protein: CASRGTGSVYGYTF. At the DNA level, the sequence is TGTGCCAGCAGGGGGACAGGAAGCGTTTATGGCTACACCTTC.